These T cell receptor beta chains were read from a single sample in a study of OX40 agonist ivuxolimab in advanced cancers. The protocol was immunoSEQ multiplex PCR, while the TCRdb copy is restricted to in-frame clones and leaves out a portion. The sample yields thousands of clones, about two thirds seen once. This sample comprised CD4+ or CD8+ T cells sorted from blood, obtained in a trial of the OX40 agonist ivuxolimab. The receptors stem from an adult with an advanced solid tumor such as melanoma, head and neck, liver or kidney cancer. Each CDR3 is given with its conserved first and last residue. The order of the fields is CDR3 length, V gene, clone size, D gene, J gene, CDR3 DNA, CDR3 protein. A D gene is named only where the DNA matches it firmly. The listing skips clone size in some rows; elsewhere it reads once, few, many or a size class.

15,TRBV7-6,medium-sized,TRBD1,TRBJ1-3,TGTGCCAGCAGCGAGGACAGGGCGTCCGGAAACACCATATATTTT,CASSEDRASGNTIYF
14,TRBV6-6,-,-,TRBJ1-3,TGTGCCAGCAGAAACACAGGGTCTGGAAACACCATATATTTT,CASRNTGSGNTIYF
14,TRBV7-6,-,TRBD1,TRBJ1-1,TGTGCCAGCAGCTCAACAGGGGTTCCCACTGAAGCTTTCTTT,CASSSTGVPTEAFF
18,TRBV19,few,-,TRBJ2-1,TGTGCCAGTAGTATAGATCTCAGACAGGGCGGGGCCTACAATGAGCAGTTCTTC,CASSIDLRQGGAYNEQFF
15,TRBV9,-,-,TRBJ1-5,TGTGCCAGCAGCGTAGATGGGAATAGCAATCAGCCCCAGCATTTT,CASSVDGNSNQPQHF
14,TRBV5-1,-,-,TRBJ2-7,TGCGCCAGCAGCTTAGGACACAGCTCCTACGAGCAGTACTTC,CASSLGHSSYEQYF
16,TRBV4-2,-,-,TRBJ1-2,TGTGCCAGCAGCCAAGAGGAGGGACGGGGGCAGGATGGCTACACCTTC,CASSQEEGRGQDGYTF
18,TRBV7-6,-,-,TRBJ1-1,TGTGCCAGCAGCGTAATTCCCCCCTTTGCCGGGACACACTATGAAGCTTTCTTT,CASSVIPPFAGTHYEAFF
16,TRBV6-5,once,-,TRBJ2-7,TGTGCCAGCAGTTCCATGGTAGGGGCAGCCTCCTACGAGCAGTACTTC,CASSSMVGAASYEQYF
19,TRBV10-3,few,TRBD1,TRBJ2-1,TGTGCCATCAATGGGGCGACAGGGGGCGAGGGAAGCGGGCTTAATGAGCAGTTCTTC,CAINGATGGEGSGLNEQFF
11,TRBV6-1,-,-,TRBJ2-7,TGTGCCAGCAGTTTACGGGCCGAGCAGTACTTC,CASSLRAEQYF
14,TRBV7-9,once,-,TRBJ2-1,TGTGCCAGCAGCTTTACCAGGGAGGTAAATGAGCAGTTCTTC,CASSFTREVNEQFF
17,TRBV2,-,TRBD2,TRBJ2-7,TGTGCCAGCAGTCCCGGGACTAGCGGCCCGAGGGTTTACGAGCAGTACTTC,CASSPGTSGPRVYEQYF
14,TRBV7-9,-,TRBD1,TRBJ2-7,TGTGCCAGCAGCTTGCCGGGACAGCCCTACGAGCAGTACTTC,CASSLPGQPYEQYF
17,TRBV19,once,TRBD2,TRBJ2-1,TGTGCCAGTAGTATAGGGCCTCGCGGGGGGGCCCACAATGAGCAGTTCTTC,CASSIGPRGGAHNEQFF
17,TRBV5-4,-,-,TRBJ1-2,TGCGCCAGCAGCCAAGATCCCGCAGGGTCGAATCGCTATGGCTACACCTTC,CASSQDPAGSNRYGYTF
18,TRBV15,-,TRBD2,TRBJ2-3,TGTGCCACCAGCAGAGACCGACTAGCGGAGGCCTCCACAGATACGCAGTATTTT,CATSRDRLAEASTDTQYF
17,TRBV2,-,TRBD1,TRBJ2-7,TGTGCCAGCAGTGCCTCCGGGCCGGGACAGGGAGGCTACGAGCAGTACTTC,CASSASGPGQGGYEQYF
14,TRBV9,-,-,TRBJ2-1,TGTGCCAGCAGCGTGGAGAGCTCCTACAATGAGCAGTTCTTC,CASSVESSYNEQFF
17,TRBV4-1,-,TRBD2,TRBJ2-1,TGCGCCAGCAGCCAAGACGCTAGCGGGAGGGCCCTCCATGAGCAGTTCTTC,CASSQDASGRALHEQFF
11,TRBV6-5,-,-,TRBJ2-7,TGTGCCAGCAGTTCAGGGGACGAGCAGTACTTC,CASSSGDEQYF
15,TRBV10-3,-,-,TRBJ2-3,TGTGCCATCAGTGAGTCGTTGGACCCTACAGATACGCAGTATTTT,CAISESLDPTDTQYF
17,TRBV11-2,-,-,TRBJ1-3,TGTGCCAGCAACTATAAAGGTACGGGTTTCTCTGGAAACACCATATATTTT,CASNYKGTGFSGNTIYF
16,TRBV2,few,TRBD2,TRBJ2-3,TGTGCCAGCTCGGCCTTGAGCGGGAGAGGCACAGATACGCAGTATTTT,CASSALSGRGTDTQYF
11,TRBV15,-,-,TRBJ2-2,TGTGCCACGAGGAATTCCGGGGAGCTGTTTTTT,CATRNSGELFF
17,TRBV7-9,-,TRBD2,TRBJ2-3,TGTGCCAGCAGTTCGGGACTAGCGGGAGGGCCCGCAGATACGCAGTATTTT,CASSSGLAGGPADTQYF
13,TRBV9,-,-,TRBJ2-3,TGTGCCAGCAGCGCGACGAGGGATCTAGCGCAGTATTTT,CASSATRDLAQYF
14,TRBV5-1,-,-,TRBJ1-1,TGCGCCAGCAGCTTGATCGGCATCAACACTGAAGCTTTCTTT,CASSLIGINTEAFF
15,TRBV9,-,TRBD1,TRBJ2-7,TGTGCCAGCAGCGATCTTGGGACAGGGGGCCGCGAGCAGTACTTC,CASSDLGTGGREQYF
13,TRBV6-6,-,-,TRBJ1-5,TGTGCCAGCAGTTTAGCCGCGAGACGGCCCCAGCATTTT,CASSLAARRPQHF
14,TRBV7-9,many,-,TRBJ1-2,TGTGCCACCACGGTAGAGGGCGATAAGGATGGCTACACCTTC,CATTVEGDKDGYTF
20,TRBV5-1,-,TRBD1,TRBJ1-1,TGCGCCAGCAGCTTGACTAACGAAGGGGGCCCACAGGGAGGGAACACTGAAGCTTTCTTT,CASSLTNEGGPQGGNTEAFF
13,TRBV9,-,-,TRBJ1-1,TGTGCCAGCAGCGTTAGCTACACCACTGAAGCTTTCTTT,CASSVSYTTEAFF
14,TRBV9,-,-,TRBJ2-3,TGTGCCAGCAGCGTAGGTGGGAGCACAGATACGCAGTATTTT,CASSVGGSTDTQYF
14,TRBV4-3,-,-,TRBJ2-1,TGCGCCAGCAGCCAAGTAGTCCACTCCAATGAGCAGTTCTTC,CASSQVVHSNEQFF
14,TRBV9,-,-,TRBJ1-3,TGTGCCAGCAGCGCCTCGATCTCTGGAAACACCATATATTTT,CASSASISGNTIYF
15,TRBV5-6,-,-,TRBJ1-5,TGTGCCAGCAGCTTACAGGGATATTTTTATCAGCCCCAGCATTTT,CASSLQGYFYQPQHF
14,TRBV29-1,-,TRBD1,TRBJ2-1,TGCAGCGCGGACAGGTCCAGCTCCTACAATGAGCAGTTCTTC,CSADRSSSYNEQFF
14,TRBV27,-,-,TRBJ2-7,TGTGCCAGCAGTTGGGACGGGAGCTCCTACGAGCAGTACTTC,CASSWDGSSYEQYF
16,TRBV9,-,-,TRBJ2-3,TGTGCCAGCAGCGTAAGTGGGGGGGCTAGCACAGATACGCAGTATTTT,CASSVSGGASTDTQYF
15,TRBV6-5,-,-,TRBJ1-2,TGTGCCAGCAGTTACGGCGTAGGGCAGGACATGGGCTACACCTTC,CASSYGVGQDMGYTF
15,TRBV7-9,-,TRBD1,TRBJ2-7,TGTGCCAGCAGCGCCCGGGACAGGGCGGCCTACGAGCAGTACTTC,CASSARDRAAYEQYF
16,TRBV25-1,-,TRBD1,TRBJ2-7,TGTGCCAGCAGTGGTCTAAGGGACAGGGGCACCTACGAGCAGTACTTC,CASSGLRDRGTYEQYF
13,TRBV11-2,-,-,TRBJ2-5,TGTGCCAGCAGCTACGGACTCTCAGAGACCCAGTACTTC,CASSYGLSETQYF
14,TRBV5-1,-,-,TRBJ2-7,TGCGCCAGCAGCCCCTGGGGGGGCCCCCACGAGCAGTACTTC,CASSPWGGPHEQYF
13,TRBV27,-,-,TRBJ2-1,TGTGCCAGCAGTTTATTCAGGTACAATGAGCAGTTCTTC,CASSLFRYNEQFF
13,TRBV11-2,many,-,TRBJ1-5,TGTGCCAGCAGCTTAGGTACAGCCCAGCCCCAGCATTTT,CASSLGTAQPQHF
14,TRBV10-3,-,-,TRBJ2-7,TGTGCCACCTTGGACCAGAATAAGGCTTACGAGCAGTACTTC,CATLDQNKAYEQYF
15,TRBV4-3,-,-,TRBJ1-2,TGCGCCAGCAGCCAAGATTCGGGGGGGCCCTATGGCTACACCTTC,CASSQDSGGPYGYTF